The rows below give T cell receptor beta chains drawn from one sample of a study of PD-1 blockade in classical Hodgkin lymphoma. The protocol was immunoSEQ multiplex PCR, while the TCRdb copy is restricted to in-frame clones and leaves out a portion. The table lists 1,500 to 2,500 clones, 85% of them singletons. The sample consisted of CD4+ T cells from blood, taken before the fourth cycle of nivolumab. These receptors all come from a human donor with classical Hodgkin lymphoma. Each CDR3 is given without its conserved first and last residue.

j_gene | v_gene | len | CDR3aa
TRBJ1-2 | TRBV10-3 | 15 | AISEKVGPTTNYGYT
TRBJ2-7 | TRBV7-2 | 12 | ASSPDRGSYEQY
TRBJ2-2 | TRBV6-1 | 12 | ASSPRFGTGELF
TRBJ1-5 | TRBV6-5 | 13 | ASSPEGRPNQPQH
TRBJ2-6 | TRBV29-1 | 18 | SVGSSSTGARTSGANVLT
TRBJ1-4 | TRBV7-9 | 12 | ASSRRTGAEKLF
TRBJ2-2 | TRBV29-1 | 12 | SVVWREWTGELF
TRBJ2-5 | TRBV6-6 | 10 | ASSYSTETQY
TRBJ1-2 | TRBV2 | 12 | ASSFTGGGYGYT
TRBJ2-1 | TRBV11-2 | 15 | ASSLGWVGDRDNEQF
TRBJ2-7 | TRBV7-9 | 16 | ASSLGKRGLSWSYEQY